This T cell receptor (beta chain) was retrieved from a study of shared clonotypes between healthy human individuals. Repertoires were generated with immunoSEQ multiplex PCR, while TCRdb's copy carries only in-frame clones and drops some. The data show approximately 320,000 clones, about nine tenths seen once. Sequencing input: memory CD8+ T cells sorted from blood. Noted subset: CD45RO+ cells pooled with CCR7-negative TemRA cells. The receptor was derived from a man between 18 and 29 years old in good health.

The CDR3 region is CASSQVTLGTGHNEQFF. The CDR3 DNA reads TGCGCCAGCAGCCAAGTGACTCTCGGGACAGGCCACAATGAGCAGTTCTTC. V gene TRBV4-1 combines with J gene TRBJ2-1; 8 positions agree with TRBD1. Germline V gene lookup returns CDR1 MGHRA and CDR2 YSYEKL. The CDR3 spans 17 residues. V trimming: 1 base; J trimming: 5 bases; junction bases outside the gene matches: 10.